Below are 20 T cell receptor beta chains sequenced from a single sample in a study of blood T cell repertoires in COVID-19. TCRdb's table, derived via immunoSEQ multiplex PCR, lists solely in-frame clones and lacks some. This table holds about 110,000 clones, over 80% found once. Source material: peripheral blood. The origin of the receptors is a woman in her sixties or seventies with acute or convalescent COVID-19.

V usage is TRBV11-2 and J usage is TRBJ2-1; no reliable D call. Germline V CDR1 and CDR2: SGHAT, FQNNGV. Trimming removed 1 base at V and 10 bases at J, with 11 bases between. The CDR3 length is 13 residues. CDR3 loop: CASSLGYSREQFF. The CDR3, as DNA: TGTGCCAGCAGCTTAGGATATTCCAGGGAGCAGTTCTTC.

This clone has a single count. This sequence joins TRBV5-1 and TRBJ2-5, with D possibly matching TRBD2 (6 bases). The CDR3 spans 14 residues. The germline V and J ends were trimmed by 3 bases and 0 bases, with 9 bases remaining between them. Germline V CDR1 and CDR2: SGHRS, YFSETQ. The CDR3 here is CASSSAGYQETQYF. The CDR3 bases are TGCGCCAGCAGCTCGGCGGGGTACCAAGAGACCCAGTACTTC.

For this clone: Its ends do not fully match the called genes, so a read error is possible. V and J are TRBV9 and TRBJ2-6, with 10 bases identical to TRBD2. The CDR3 has 19 amino acids. Germline CDR1 and CDR2: SGDLS and YYNGEE. CDR3 nucleotides: TGTGCCCGCAGCGTAGAAAGCGGGGGGGCTGTCTCTGGGGCCAACGTCCTGACTTTC. Its protein is CARSVESGGAVSGANVLTF.

This clone has only a few counts. This rearrangement joins TRBV27 to TRBJ1-3; D gene ambiguous. Germline V gene data show CDR1 as MNHEY and CDR2 as SMNVEV (reference sequence). The CDR3 runs to 14 residues. V lost 6 bases, J lost 2 bases, and 11 bases lay in between. CDR3 loop: CASSPGIAGNTIYF. CDR3 coding DNA: TGTGCCAGCAGCCCCGGGATCGCTGGAAACACCATATATTTT.

The chain combines TRBV3-1 (or the pseudogene TRBV3-2) with TRBJ1-5; 7 bases are shared with TRBD1. Germline trimming cut 0 bases from V and 2 bases from J; bases unmatched to any gene: 16. The CDR3 covers 20 residues. Germline CDR1 and CDR2: LGHDT and YNNKEL (reference sequence). The CDR3 nucleotides are TGTGCCAGCAGCCAAGAAGGTCAAATGACAGGGAAAGATTGCAATCAGCCCCAGCATTTT. This sequence encodes CASSQEGQMTGKDCNQPQHF.

This clone was picked up one time. J is TRBJ1-2 and V is TRBV28, with TRBD1 identical over 9 bases. Germline CDR1 MDHEN, CDR2 SYDVKM. V lost 6 bases to trimming and J lost 2 bases; unmatched junction nucleotides: 7. This CDR3 is 15 amino acids long. Here the CDR3 reads CASSPGTGINYGYTF. The CDR3 DNA sequence: TGTGCCAGCAGCCCCGGGACAGGGATCAACTATGGCTACACCTTC.

The chain is built from TRBV6-5 and TRBJ2-1; no definite D call. From germline, CDR1 is MNHEY and CDR2 SVGAGI. Trimming removed 4 bases from V and 5 bases from J, with 3 bases in between. The CDR3 has 11 amino acids. Here the CDR3 DNA reads TGTGCCAGCAGTTTAGACAATGAGCAGTTCTTC. This codes for CASSLDNEQFF.

This chain connects TRBV10-3 to TRBJ1-2; TRBD1 matches 9 bases. Trimming at V came to 6 bases and at J to 1 base, leaving 3 bases not matched to a gene. Germline V CDR1 and CDR2: ENHRY, SYGVKD. CDR3 length equals 14 residues. The CDR3 is CAIRGQGSNYGYTF. CDR3 DNA: TGTGCCATCAGGGGACAGGGTAGTAACTATGGCTACACCTTC.

This clone was seen a handful of times. J is TRBJ2-2 and V is TRBV27; 10 bases align to TRBD2. The V and J ends lost 6 bases and 7 bases, in that order; junction bases with no gene match: 17. The CDR3 contains 18 residues. Germline assignment: CDR1 MNHEY and CDR2 SMNVEV (reference sequence). CDR3 sequence: CASSPTGFSGGLVGELFF. CDR3 nucleotides: TGTGCCAGCAGCCCGACCGGTTTTAGCGGGGGGTTGGTCGGGGAGCTGTTTTTT.

The CDR3 bases are TGTGCCAGCACGGCGGGCCGGGGGACCCAGTACTTC. This translates into CASTAGRGTQYF. This chain uses TRBV12-3 or TRBV12-4 with TRBJ2-5, with TRBD2 as a possible D gene (5 bases). CDR3 length: 12 amino acids. V was clipped by 7 bases and J by 7 bases, with 13 bases between them.

The chain recombines TRBV10-2 with TRBJ2-1; 7 nucleotides align to TRBD2. The CDR3 length is 15 residues. J lost 0 bases, V lost 8 bases, and 7 bases had no gene match. CDR1 is WSHSY, CDR2 SAAADI, per germline. CDR3 nucleotides: TGCGCCAGCCAGACCATAGCGGGCTCCTACAATGAGCAGTTCTTC. It yields the protein CASQTIAGSYNEQFF.

This chain uses TRBV9 with TRBJ1-2; 8 bases are shared with TRBD1. The junction had 3 bases not matched to a gene; V was cut back by 3 bases and J by 2 bases. The germline V gene encodes CDR1 SGDLS and CDR2 YYNGEE. The CDR3 loop spans 14 amino acids. CDR3 nucleotides: TGTGCCAGCAGCGCGACAGGGGACAACTATGGCTACACCTTC. Translating gives CASSATGDNYGYTF.

This clone was detected a few times. The rearrangement links TRBV7-2 to TRBJ1-5; D remains ambiguous. The CDR3 has 15 residues. Germline V gene lookup returns CDR1 SGHTA and CDR2 FQGNSA. The V end lost 1 base, the J end lost 7 bases, and 14 bases lay between the germline ends. CDR3 loop: CASSLELHTNQPQHF. CDR3 in DNA: TGTGCCAGCAGCTTAGAACTTCATACCAACCAGCCCCAGCATTTT.

The V gene is TRBV19, the J gene TRBJ1-2; D possibly corresponds to TRBD1 (5 bases). Germline V gene data show CDR1 as LNHDA and CDR2 as SQIVND (reference sequence). V gave up 3 bases and J gave up 7 bases, with 15 bases separating them. The CDR3 covers 14 residues. As DNA, the CDR3 is TGTGCCAGTAGTATCTCGACAGCGCCCCTTGGCTACACCTTC. As protein: CASSISTAPLGYTF.

This chain joins TRBV5-4 and TRBJ2-1, with 11 positions matching TRBD2. Germline V gene lookup returns CDR1 SGHNT and CDR2 YYREEE (reference sequence). The CDR3 is made up of 18 amino acids. Trimming at V came to 5 bases and at J to 3 bases, leaving 13 bases not matched to a gene. The CDR3 DNA sequence: TGTGCCAGCAGAAGGGGGACTAGCGGTGCTAAAGGCTACAATGAGCAGTTCTTC. This sequence encodes CASRRGTSGAKGYNEQFF.

V usage is TRBV5-1 and J usage is TRBJ1-1; D not resolved. The CDR3 has 14 amino acids. Trimming shortened V by 0 bases and J by 6 bases, and 12 bases separated the two germline ends. Germline-derived CDR1 and CDR2 are SGHRS and YFSETQ. The CDR3 DNA follows: TGCGCCAGCAGCTTGGGCATTCCCGAGGCTGAAGCTTTCTTT. The encoded protein is CASSLGIPEAEAFF.

The chain is built from TRBV6-5 and TRBJ1-2; D is possibly TRBD1 (5 bases). Germline V lookup: CDR1 MNHEY, CDR2 SVGAGI. CDR3 length equals 13 residues. The V gene lost 6 bases and the J gene lost 0 bases, with 8 bases spanning the gap. The CDR3 region has the DNA TGTGCCAGCAGGACAGCGACTAACTATGGCTACACCTTC. Translated, it gives CASRTATNYGYTF.

The chain uses TRBV7-2 and TRBJ1-2; the D gene is possibly TRBD1 (5 bases). Deletions cut 5 bases from V and 4 bases from J, with 11 bases between. Germline V gene data show CDR1 as SGHTA and CDR2 as FQGNSA. The CDR3 is made up of 13 amino acids. CDR3 bases: TGTGCCAGCAGCGCGGGACGGGGCTATGGCTACACCTTC. Translation: CASSAGRGYGYTF. The full variable domain, in which reference TRBV7-2 and TRBJ1-2 provide the parts outside the CDR3, is GAGVSQSPSNKVTEKGKDVELRCDPISGHTALYWYRQSLGQGLEFLIYFQGNSAPDKSGLPSDRFSAERTGGSVSTLTIQRTQQEDSAVYLCASSAGRGYGYTFGSGTRLTVV.

The rearrangement uses TRBV9 and TRBJ2-7; the D is unclear. V lost 0 bases and J 1 base, leaving 8 bases between the germline ends. CDR3 length: 14 amino acids. Germline CDR1 is SGDLS and CDR2 is YYNGEE. CDR3 nucleotide sequence: TGTGCCAGCAGCGTAGGCGCGGATTCCTACGAGCAGTACGTC. Translation: CASSVGADSYEQYV.

The chain links TRBV19 to TRBJ1-5; 8 positions agree with TRBD1. V lost 3 bases, J lost 5 bases, and 6 bases stayed unmatched. There are 15 residues in the CDR3. In germline, CDR1 is LNHDA, CDR2 SQIVND (reference sequence). The CDR3 DNA sequence: TGTGCCAGTAGTATCCCGGACAGGGTGTATCAGCCCCAGCATTTT. It translates to CASSIPDRVYQPQHF.